These 8 T cell receptor beta chains came from one sample sequenced in a study of STAT3 mutations in large granular lymphocyte leukemia. Whole-study findings and limits: At least one immunodominant TCR beta clonotype appeared in every T-cell large granular lymphocyte leukemia patient.

The antigens these receptors bind are not known. Data came from immunoSEQ multiplex PCR; TCRdb stores just in-frame clones and leaves some out. The sample has around 8,000 clones, roughly nine tenths seen once. Sequencing input: peripheral blood mononuclear cells. These receptor sequences come from a man aged 50-60 years with T-cell large granular lymphocyte leukemia. Some clones in this sample may be carry-over from other donors' samples.

This clone is deemed medium-sized. J is TRBJ2-7 and V is TRBV5-1; 10 bases line up with TRBD1. Trimming cost V 4 bases and J 6 bases; bases outside gene matches: 7. The CDR3 is 14 residues long. From germline, CDR1 is SGHRS and CDR2 YFSETQ. The CDR3 DNA is TGCGCCAGCAGCGGGACCGGGACAGGGGCCGAGCAGTACTTC. Translation gives CASSGTGTGAEQYF.

V usage is TRBV7-2 and J usage is TRBJ1-6; 7 bases map to TRBD1. The germline gives CDR1 SGHTA, CDR2 FQGNSA. CDR3 length: 16 residues. With 2 bases clipped from V and 4 bases from J, the junction kept 5 bases outside the gene matches. The CDR3 spells CASSLRAGGYNSPLHF. The CDR3 region has the DNA TGTGCCAGCAGCTTAAGGGCAGGGGGATATAATTCACCCCTCCACTTT.

V and J are TRBV11-2 and TRBJ1-5; D is undetermined. Between the trimmed V and J ends, which lost 3 bases and 3 bases, there was a span of 6 bases. Germline V gene lookup returns CDR1 SGHAT and CDR2 FQNNGV. The CDR3 runs 13 residues. CDR3 amino acids: CASSLGYNQPQHF. The CDR3 DNA sequence: TGTGCCAGCAGCTTGGGGTACAATCAGCCCCAGCATTTT.

The chain joins TRBV18 to TRBJ2-7; D is possibly TRBD1 (5 bases). V gave up 4 bases and J gave up 2 bases, with 9 bases separating them. There are 13 residues in the CDR3. The germline V gene encodes CDR1 KGHSH and CDR2 LQKENI. CDR3 protein: CASSLSDTYEQYF. The CDR3 DNA is TGTGCCAGCTCACTATCGGACACCTACGAGCAGTACTTC.

The rearrangement joins TRBV6-4 to TRBJ2-3, with 7 bases that match TRBD2. Germline loops: CDR1 MRHNA, CDR2 SNTAGT. This CDR3 region has 15 residues. The V segment lost 2 bases and the J segment 2 bases; nucleotides outside the gene matches: 4. CDR3 DNA sequence: TGTGCCAGCAGTGACCGCGCGGGAGCCACAGATACGCAGTATTTT. It translates to CASSDRAGATDTQYF.

V and J are TRBV4-3 and TRBJ1-1; 9 nucleotides line up with TRBD1. CDR1 and CDR2 (germline): LGHNA, YSLEER. After removal of 1 base from V and 8 bases from J, the junction contained 5 bases not matched to a gene. The CDR3 consists of 14 residues. CDR3: CASSQGGQGLEAFF. Written as DNA, the CDR3 is TGCGCCAGCAGCCAAGGGGGACAGGGTCTGGAAGCTTTCTTT.

The J gene is TRBJ2-3, the V gene TRBV7-9, with 7 bases fitting TRBD2. This CDR3 has 16 residues. The V segment lost 3 bases and the J segment 1 base; nucleotides outside the gene matches: 7. The germline V gene encodes CDR1 SEHNR and CDR2 FQNEAQ (reference sequence). CDR3 loop: CASSFSPGGGTDTQYF. The CDR3 DNA sequence: TGTGCCAGCAGCTTTAGCCCGGGAGGCGGCACAGATACGCAGTATTTT.

A word on this clone: One end of the junction is discordant with germline, which a read error may explain. V and J are TRBV7-2 and TRBJ1-4, with a tentative D call TRBD1 (6 bases). This CDR3 contains 13 residues. Looked up from germline, CDR1 is SGHTA and CDR2 is FQGNSA. The DNA of the CDR3 is TGTGCCAGCACCTTAGGGGGATACGAAAAACTGTTTTTT. As protein: CASTLGGYEKLFF. Variable domain in full (rest from reference TRBV7-2 and TRBJ1-4): GAGVSQSPSNKVTEKGKDVELRCDPISGHTALYWYRQSLGQGLEFLIYFQGNSAPDKSGLPSDRFSAERTGGSVSTLTIQRTQQEDSAVYLCASTLGGYEKLFFGSGTQLSVL.